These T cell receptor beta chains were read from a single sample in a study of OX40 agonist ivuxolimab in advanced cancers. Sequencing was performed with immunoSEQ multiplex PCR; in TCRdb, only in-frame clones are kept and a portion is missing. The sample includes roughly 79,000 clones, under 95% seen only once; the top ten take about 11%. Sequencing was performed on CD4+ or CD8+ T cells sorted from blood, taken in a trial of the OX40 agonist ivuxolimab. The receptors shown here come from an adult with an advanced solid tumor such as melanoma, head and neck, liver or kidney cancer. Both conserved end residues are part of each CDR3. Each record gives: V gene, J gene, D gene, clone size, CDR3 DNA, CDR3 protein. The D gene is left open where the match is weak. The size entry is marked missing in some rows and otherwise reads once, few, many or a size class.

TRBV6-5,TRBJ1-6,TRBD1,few,TGTGCCAGCAAGCCGGGACAGGGGAGTATTCCCCTCCACTTT,CASKPGQGSIPLHF
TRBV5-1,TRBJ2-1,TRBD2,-,TGCGCCAGCAGAACGACTAGCGGAGCCTACAATGAGCAGTTCTTC,CASRTTSGAYNEQFF
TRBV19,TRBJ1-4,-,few,TGTGCCAGTTCGGGATGGGGGCAGACGACTAATGAAAAACTGTTTTTT,CASSGWGQTTNEKLFF
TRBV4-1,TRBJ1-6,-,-,TGCGCCAGCAGCCAGGGAACTAATTCACCCCTCCACTTT,CASSQGTNSPLHF
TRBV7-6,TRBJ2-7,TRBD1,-,TGTGCCAGCAGCTCGGGACAGGGGTTAAGCTCCTACGAGCAGTACTTC,CASSSGQGLSSYEQYF
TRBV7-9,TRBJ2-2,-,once,TGTGCCAGCAGCTTAATTACAGGCACCGGGGAGCTGTTTTTT,CASSLITGTGELFF
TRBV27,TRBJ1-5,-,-,TGTGCCAGCAGTTTCGGGGGGGGAGGACAGCCCCAGCATTTT,CASSFGGGGQPQHF
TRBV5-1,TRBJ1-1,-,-,TGCGCCAGCAGGGAGGTGAACACTGAAGCTTTCTTT,CASREVNTEAFF
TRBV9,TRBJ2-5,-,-,TGTGCCAGCAGCGTAGAAGACTTCCAAGAGACCCAGTACTTC,CASSVEDFQETQYF
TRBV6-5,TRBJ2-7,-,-,TGTGCCAGCAGTTACGGCGGGGTCTACGAGCAGTACTTC,CASSYGGVYEQYF
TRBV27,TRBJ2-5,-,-,TGTGCCAGCAGTTTGTTGGGAGAGACCCAGTACTTC,CASSLLGETQYF
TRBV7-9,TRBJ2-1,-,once,TGTGCCAGCAGCCCAGGGGTTTCCTACAATGAGCAGTTCTTC,CASSPGVSYNEQFF
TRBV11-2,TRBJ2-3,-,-,TGTGCCAGCAGCCATCCTGGGGGAGCAGCCACAGATACGCAGTATTTT,CASSHPGGAATDTQYF
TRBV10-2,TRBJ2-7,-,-,TGCGCCACCCTGGACGGTACCTACGAGCAGTACTTC,CATLDGTYEQYF
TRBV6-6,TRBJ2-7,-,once,TGTGCCAGCAGTTACTCGAGTGGGGGGACCTACGAGCAGTACTTC,CASSYSSGGTYEQYF
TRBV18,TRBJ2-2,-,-,TGTGCCAGCTCACCAGCCAGTTCGGGCGGGGAGCTGTTTTTT,CASSPASSGGELFF
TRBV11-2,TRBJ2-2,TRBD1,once,TGTGCCAGCAGCTTCCAGGGACAGGGTAACACCGGGGAGCTGTTTTTT,CASSFQGQGNTGELFF
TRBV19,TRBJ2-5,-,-,TGTGCCAGTAGTATAGATTCCTTAACAGAGAGAGAGACCCAGTACTTC,CASSIDSLTERETQYF
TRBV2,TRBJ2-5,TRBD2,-,TGTGCCAGCAGTTCTAGCGGGGGAATGGACCAAGAGACCCAGTACTTC,CASSSSGGMDQETQYF
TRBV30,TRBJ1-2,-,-,TGTGCCTGGAGTGTACAACGGACAGACACCTTCCTAAACTATGGCTACACCTTC,CAWSVQRTDTFLNYGYTF
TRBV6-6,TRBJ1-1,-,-,TGTGCCAGCACCCTCCACGAGGGGAACACTGAAGCTTTCTTT,CASTLHEGNTEAFF
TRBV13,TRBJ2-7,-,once,TGTGCCAGCAGCCTACAGGGTCACGAGCAGTACTTC,CASSLQGHEQYF
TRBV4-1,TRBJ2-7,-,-,TGCGCCAGCAGCCACCCGACAGTCTCCTACGAGCAGTACTTC,CASSHPTVSYEQYF
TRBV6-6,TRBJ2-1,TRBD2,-,TGTGCCAGCGAGATTAGCGGGGGACCGAATGAGCAGTTCTTC,CASEISGGPNEQFF
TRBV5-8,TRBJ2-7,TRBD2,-,TGTGCCAGCAGCTTGGACGGGAGCGGGGGGTTCTACGAGCAGTACTTC,CASSLDGSGGFYEQYF
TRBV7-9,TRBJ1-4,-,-,TGTGCCAGCAGCAACAGGGAGGAGTTCGGAAAACTGTTTTTT,CASSNREEFGKLFF
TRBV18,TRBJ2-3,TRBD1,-,TGTGCCAGCTCACCAAGGGACAGGGGCACAGATACGCAGTATTTT,CASSPRDRGTDTQYF
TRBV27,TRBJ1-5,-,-,TGTGCCAGCAGTTTATCGTGGGGGTTAAGCAATCAGCCCCAGCATTTT,CASSLSWGLSNQPQHF
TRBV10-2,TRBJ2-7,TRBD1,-,TGCGCCAGCAGTGAGGGAGGGACAGGGTTGTCGCCCGTCTTC,CASSEGGTGLSPVF
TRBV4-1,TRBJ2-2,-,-,TGCGCCAGCAGCCTGGCGCAGAACACCGGGGAGCTGTTTTTT,CASSLAQNTGELFF
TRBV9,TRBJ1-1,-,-,TGTGCCAGCAGCGTAGGTCTTGAAACTGAAGCTTTCTTT,CASSVGLETEAFF